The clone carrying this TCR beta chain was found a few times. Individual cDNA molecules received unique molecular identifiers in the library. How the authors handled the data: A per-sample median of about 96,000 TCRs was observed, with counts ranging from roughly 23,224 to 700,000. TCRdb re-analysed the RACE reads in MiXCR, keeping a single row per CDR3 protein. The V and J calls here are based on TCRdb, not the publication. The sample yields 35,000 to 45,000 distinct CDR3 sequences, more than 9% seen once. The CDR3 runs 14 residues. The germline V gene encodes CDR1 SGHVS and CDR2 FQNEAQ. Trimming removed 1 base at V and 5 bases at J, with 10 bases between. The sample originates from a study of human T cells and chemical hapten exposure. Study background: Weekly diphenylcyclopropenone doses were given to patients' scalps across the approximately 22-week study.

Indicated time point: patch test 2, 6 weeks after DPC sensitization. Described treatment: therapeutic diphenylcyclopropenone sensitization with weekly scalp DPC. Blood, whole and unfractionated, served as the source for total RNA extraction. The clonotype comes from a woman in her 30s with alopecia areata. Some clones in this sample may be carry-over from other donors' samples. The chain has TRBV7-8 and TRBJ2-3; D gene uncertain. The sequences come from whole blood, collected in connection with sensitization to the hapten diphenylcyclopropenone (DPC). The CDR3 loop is CASSLEKFRDTQYF. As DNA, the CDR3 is TGTGCCAGCAGCTTAGAGAAGTTTAGAGATACGCAGTATTTT.